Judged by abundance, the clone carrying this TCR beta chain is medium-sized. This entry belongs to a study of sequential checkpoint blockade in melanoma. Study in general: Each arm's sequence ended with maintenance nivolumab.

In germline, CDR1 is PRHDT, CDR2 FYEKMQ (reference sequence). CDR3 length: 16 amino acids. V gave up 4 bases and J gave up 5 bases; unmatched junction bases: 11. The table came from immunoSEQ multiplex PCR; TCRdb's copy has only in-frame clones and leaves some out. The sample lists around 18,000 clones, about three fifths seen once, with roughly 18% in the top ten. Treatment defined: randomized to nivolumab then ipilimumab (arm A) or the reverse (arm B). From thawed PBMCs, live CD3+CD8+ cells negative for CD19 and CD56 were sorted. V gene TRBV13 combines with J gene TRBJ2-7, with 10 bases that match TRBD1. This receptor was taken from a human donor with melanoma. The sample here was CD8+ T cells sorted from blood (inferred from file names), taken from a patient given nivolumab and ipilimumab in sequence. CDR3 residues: CASSYISGTGAHEQYF. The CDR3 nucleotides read TGTGCCAGCAGCTACATTTCCGGGACAGGGGCCCACGAGCAGTACTTC. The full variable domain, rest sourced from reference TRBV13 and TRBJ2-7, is AAGVIQSPRHLIKEKRETATLKCYPIPRHDTVYWYQQGPGQDPQFLISFYEKMQSDKGSIPDRFSAQQFSDYHSELNMSSLELGDSALYFCASSYISGTGAHEQYFGPGTRLTVT.